These T cell receptor beta chains were read from a single sample in a study of blood T cell repertoires in COVID-19. Assay: immunoSEQ multiplex PCR; the TCRdb copy retains only in-frame clones and omits some. The sample gives about 480,000 clones, nearly 90% of which show up once; nearly 2% is in the top ten. The sequencing sample was made of PBMCs or T cells enriched from blood (not recorded which). All receptors come from a woman aged 18 to 35 with acute COVID-19. The CDR3 runs from the conserved cysteine through the conserved F or W. The D gene is left open where the match is weak. Expanded clones get a size class; other rows say once, few or many, or leave the size out.

V gene: TRBV27
clone size: NA
J gene: TRBJ2-1
D gene: NA
CDR3 DNA: TGTGCCAGCAGTTTACATGACAGACACAATGAGCAGTTCTTC
CDR3 protein: CASSLHDRHNEQFF

V gene: TRBV4-2
clone size: many
J gene: TRBJ2-4
D gene: TRBD1
CDR3 DNA: TGTGCCAGCAGCGCTCCGGGACAGGGGTACATTCAGTACTTC
CDR3 protein: CASSAPGQGYIQYF

V gene: TRBV27
clone size: NA
J gene: TRBJ1-5
D gene: TRBD1
CDR3 DNA: TGTGCCAGCAGTGAGTGGGACAGACGAGGGCAGCCCCAGCATTTT
CDR3 protein: CASSEWDRRGQPQHF

V gene: TRBV9
clone size: NA
J gene: TRBJ2-3
D gene: TRBD2
CDR3 DNA: TGTGCCAGCAGCATCCCAGCGGGGGGGTTCACAGATACGCAGTATTTT
CDR3 protein: CASSIPAGGFTDTQYF

V gene: TRBV3-1/TRBV3-2
clone size: NA
J gene: TRBJ2-7
D gene: NA
CDR3 DNA: TGTGCCAGCAGCCAAGGCGATTCCTACGAGCAGTACTTC
CDR3 protein: CASSQGDSYEQYF

V gene: TRBV9
clone size: NA
J gene: TRBJ1-6
D gene: NA
CDR3 DNA: TGTGCCAGCAGCCCCCCCTCGGGGTCACCCCTCCACTTT
CDR3 protein: CASSPPSGSPLHF

V gene: TRBV11-2
clone size: NA
J gene: TRBJ1-6
D gene: TRBD1
CDR3 DNA: TGTGCCAGCAGCCAGGACAGGGGGCATTCACCCCTCCACTTT
CDR3 protein: CASSQDRGHSPLHF

V gene: TRBV6-2/TRBV6-3
clone size: NA
J gene: TRBJ2-1
D gene: TRBD2
CDR3 DNA: TGTGCCAGCAGTTACTCAAGACTAGCGGGCTTTAAGGGTGAGCAGTTCTTC
CDR3 protein: CASSYSRLAGFKGEQFF

V gene: TRBV5-1
clone size: NA
J gene: TRBJ1-1
D gene: NA
CDR3 DNA: TGCGCCAGCAGCACCGGTGAGGGTGCTTTCTTT
CDR3 protein: CASSTGEGAFF

V gene: TRBV30
clone size: few
J gene: TRBJ2-1
D gene: TRBD2
CDR3 DNA: TGTGCCTGGAGTGTAGGCAGCGGGATATCCCCCAACAATGAGCAGTTCTTC
CDR3 protein: CAWSVGSGISPNNEQFF

V gene: TRBV27
clone size: NA
J gene: TRBJ1-4
D gene: TRBD1
CDR3 DNA: TGTGCCAGCAGCCCCCTCCAACAGGGGCGAGGGGAAAAACTGTTTTTT
CDR3 protein: CASSPLQQGRGEKLFF

V gene: TRBV18
clone size: NA
J gene: TRBJ1-4
D gene: TRBD1
CDR3 DNA: TGTGCCAGCTCACCTCTGGACAGGGCAACTAATGAAAAACTGTTTTTT
CDR3 protein: CASSPLDRATNEKLFF

V gene: TRBV27
clone size: NA
J gene: TRBJ1-2
D gene: NA
CDR3 DNA: TGTGCCAGCAGTTTATTATTGGGAGATGGCTACACCTTC
CDR3 protein: CASSLLLGDGYTF